The 32 T cell receptor beta chains listed next were all sequenced from one sample in a study of CD8+CD57+ T cells in acquired aplastic anemia (dated by TCRdb to the late 2010s). The sequencer listed for this sample is Illumina HiSeq 2000. TCR beta VDJ combination and CDR3 sequence profiling used genomic DNA as the template. TCRdb cleaned the public reads at Q25 with fastp, built clones with MiXCR and kept in-frame beta chains. Rows are combined by CDR3 protein, so each entry shows the most common genes and DNA. The sample table holds about 220,000 distinct CDR3 sequences, of which around half were seen once. In total, the top ten clones hold under 9% of the sample. Patients chosen for sequencing had shown expansion of CD8+CD57+ cells by flow cytometry. Input material: sorted CD4+, CD8+, or CD8+CD57+ T cells (not recorded which) from PBMCs. These receptors all stem from a human donor with aplastic anemia.

J is TRBJ2-3 and V is TRBV29-1; 8 bases match TRBD2. After removal of 4 bases from V and 6 bases from J, the junction contained 0 bases not matched to a gene. CDR3 length: 11 residues. The germline gives CDR1 SQVTM, CDR2 ANQGSEA. The CDR3 sequence: CSVAGGDTQYF. The CDR3 region has the DNA TGCAGCGTTGCGGGGGGGGATACGCAGTATTTT.

The V call is TRBV7-9, the J call TRBJ2-7; 7 bases map to TRBD1. CDR1 and CDR2 (germline): SEHNR, FQNEAQ (reference sequence). With V trimmed by 0 bases and J by 5 bases, 4 bases remained unmatched. This CDR3 has 14 residues. CDR3 nucleotides: TGTGCCAGCAGCTTAGCGCAGGGGGTCGACGAGCAGTACTTC. Translation: CASSLAQGVDEQYF.

A word on this clonotype: A much bigger clone sits one base away, suggesting this may be a read error. The V call is TRBV6-1, the J call TRBJ2-7; 7 positions agree with TRBD1. Germline CDR1 is MNHNS and CDR2 is SASEGT. CDR3 length equals 14 residues. The CDR3 sequence is CASSPGQTIDEQCF. In DNA, the CDR3 is TGTGCCAGCAGTCCGGGACAGACCATCGACGAGCAGTGCTTC.

The rearrangement links TRBV7-9 to TRBJ2-7, with TRBD1 matching over 8 bases. V gave up 5 bases and J gave up 4 bases; unmatched junction bases: 7. The germline V gene encodes CDR1 SEHNR and CDR2 FQNEAQ (reference sequence). The CDR3 is 14 amino acids. CDR3 sequence reads: CASSHGQGVYEQYF. CDR3 in DNA: TGTGCCAGCAGCCACGGACAGGGCGTGTACGAGCAGTACTTC.

This chain joins TRBV7-9 and TRBJ1-4; D is unresolved. The CDR3 has 14 amino acids. V lost 7 bases and J lost 3, with 12 bases in between. Germline CDR1 SEHNR, CDR2 FQNEAQ (reference sequence). CDR3 in DNA: TGTGCCAGCAACCCCGAGACGTCTAATGAAAAACTGTTTTTT. Encoded protein: CASNPETSNEKLFF. Full variable domain (missing parts from reference TRBV7-9 and TRBJ1-4): DTGVSQNPRHKITKRGQNVTFRCDPISEHNRLYWYRQTLGQGPEFLTYFQNEAQLEKSRLLSDRFSAERPKGSFSTLEIQRTEQGDSAMYLCASNPETSNEKLFFGSGTQLSVL.

The chain joins TRBV7-2 to TRBJ1-2; perhaps TRBD1 as D (5 bases). V lost 5 bases and J lost 4, with 11 bases in between. This CDR3 region has 13 residues. The germline V gene has CDR1 SGHTA and CDR2 FQGNSA. DNA of the CDR3: TGTGCCAGCAGCGCCGGGACTACCTATGGCTACACCTTC. This gives the protein CASSAGTTYGYTF.

V gene TRBV20-1 combines with J gene TRBJ2-7; 11 bases align to TRBD2. J gave up 4 bases and V 0 bases, and 8 bases lay outside the gene matches. Germline CDR1 reads DFQATT; CDR2 reads SNEGSKA (reference sequence). The CDR3 sequence is 16 residues long. The CDR3 DNA reads as TGCAGTGCTAGAGACCCCTCGACTAGCGGGGTTTACGAGCAGTACTTC. It codes for CSARDPSTSGVYEQYF.

This clonotype has more than one count but fewer than ten. This sequence joins TRBV12-3 or TRBV12-4 and TRBJ2-3; TRBD2 is a possible D gene (5 bases). With 0 bases removed from V and 2 bases from J, the gap between germline ends came to 12 bases. The CDR3 runs to 16 residues. This CDR3 is CASSLAQRLNTDTQYF. The CDR3, as DNA: TGTGCCAGCAGTTTAGCCCAGAGACTAAACACAGATACGCAGTATTTT.

This clonotype was detected ten times or more. This chain uses TRBV14 with TRBJ1-2, with a weak D call TRBD1 (5 bases). This CDR3 contains 17 residues. Germline V lookup: CDR1 SGHDN, CDR2 FVKESK. V was pared by 0 bases and J by 2 bases, with 16 bases between. CDR3 sequence reads: CASSQDNSQGRNYGYTF. CDR3 bases: TGTGCCAGCAGCCAAGATAATTCCCAGGGACGAAACTATGGCTACACCTTC.

This clonotype was recorded many times. Relative to the germline gene, one junction end is altered; a read error may explain this. The rearrangement joins TRBV5-1 to TRBJ2-7; 11 bases are shared with TRBD2. This CDR3 region has 15 residues. Germline CDR1 reads SGHRS; CDR2 reads YFSETQ. The CDR3 coding sequence is TGTGCCAGCAGCTTAGCGGGGGGGGCCTCCTACGAGCAGTACTTC. This sequence encodes CASSLAGGASYEQYF.

This clonotype was detected a few times. The chain's CDR3 is CASSGLVDIAGKGGTDTQYF. The CDR3 DNA reads as TGCGCCAGCAGCGGTTTGGTGGATATAGCGGGAAAGGGGGGCACAGATACGCAGTATTTT. The chain carries TRBV5-1 and TRBJ2-3, with 8 bases lining up with TRBD2. This CDR3 has 20 residues. Germline V lookup: CDR1 SGHRS, CDR2 YFSETQ. J gave up 1 base and V 4 bases, and 20 bases lay outside the gene matches.

The rearrangement uses TRBV7-9 and TRBJ2-3; D is ambiguous. The CDR3 length is 13 residues. Germline-derived CDR1 and CDR2 are SEHNR and FQNEAQ (reference sequence). Trimming stripped 6 bases from V and 4 bases from J, with 11 bases between. The CDR3 nucleotides read TGTGCCAGCAGTTTGGTGGCTTCAGATACGCAGTATTTT. Translation gives CASSLVASDTQYF.

This clonotype was counted between two and nine times. The chain links TRBV3-1 to TRBJ2-1; 12 bases agree with TRBD2. The V gene end was trimmed by 1 base and the J gene end by 8 bases; junction bases not matched to a gene: 6. CDR3 length: 16 amino acids. Germline values: CDR1 LGHDT, CDR2 YNNKEL (reference sequence). CDR3 protein: CASSQGLAGEVHEQFF. CDR3 DNA: TGTGCCAGCAGCCAAGGACTAGCGGGAGAGGTGCATGAGCAGTTCTTC.

Comments on this clonotype: A junction end diverges from the germline sequence, so it may reflect a read error. V gene TRBV12-3 or TRBV12-4 combines with J gene TRBJ2-7; no firm D call. The CDR3 length is 11 residues. CDR3 in amino acids: CAGSYGYEQYF. The CDR3 DNA reads TGTGCCGGCAGTTACGGTTACGAGCAGTACTTC.

This clonotype was observed at least ten times. J is TRBJ2-7 and V is TRBV4-1; D not resolved. The CDR3 runs 13 residues. The V gene lost 0 bases and the J gene lost 1 base, with 4 bases spanning the gap. CDR1 and CDR2 from the germline V gene are MGHRA and YSYEKL. CDR3 loop: CASSQDGSYEQYF. The CDR3 bases are TGCGCCAGCAGCCAAGATGGGTCCTACGAGCAGTACTTC.

V gene TRBV29-1 combines with J gene TRBJ2-7; D call uncertain. Trimming took off 4 bases at V and 6 bases at J, with 7 bases between the two ends. The CDR3 extends over 10 amino acids. CDR1 is SQVTM, CDR2 ANQGSEA, per germline. CDR3 in amino acids: CSVVPGEQYF. CDR3 DNA: TGCAGCGTTGTACCGGGCGAGCAGTACTTC.

This clonotype was detected ten times or more. A much larger clone lies a single base off, so this may be a read error. This chain connects TRBV10-3 to TRBJ1-4, with D perhaps matching TRBD1 (6 bases). The germline V gene encodes CDR1 ENHRY and CDR2 SYGVKD. The CDR3 covers 15 residues. CDR3 amino acids: CATSESAGVPEKLFF. CDR3 DNA sequence: TGTGCCACCAGTGAGTCGGCAGGGGTGCCTGAAAAACTGTTTTTT.

This clonotype was counted once. The chain is built from TRBV10-3 and TRBJ2-7; D is unclear. Trimming pared 4 bases from V and 0 bases from J, leaving 13 bases between. This CDR3 is 15 amino acids long. Germline CDR1 reads ENHRY; CDR2 reads SYGVKD. The CDR3 region has the DNA TGTGCCATCAGTGGAGCATCTCCCAACTCCTACGAGCAGTACTTC. This encodes CAISGASPNSYEQYF.

The V gene is TRBV12-3 or TRBV12-4, the J gene TRBJ1-3; 7 bases line up with TRBD1. The length of the CDR3 is 15 residues. V dropped 4 bases and J dropped 5; count of bases not matched to a gene: 8. CDR3 DNA sequence: TGTGCCAGCAGTTCCACAGGGGATGAAAGAAACACCATATATTTT. Its protein product is CASSSTGDERNTIYF.

The rearrangement joins TRBV6-1 to TRBJ1-6; D is unclear. Germline V gene sequence: CDR1 MNHNS, CDR2 SASEGT. This CDR3 has 13 residues. Trimming pared 8 bases from V and 4 bases from J, leaving 9 bases between. This CDR3 reads CASLVEYNSPLHF. The CDR3 nucleotides read TGTGCCAGCCTAGTTGAGTATAATTCACCCCTCCACTTT.

This clonotype showed up many times. In DNA, the CDR3 is TGTGCCAGCAGCTTCGCTCGGGACAGGGGCTATCGCACTGAAGCTTTCTTT. This codes for CASSFARDRGYRTEAFF. The chain recombines TRBV7-8 with TRBJ1-1; 10 nucleotides match TRBD1. This CDR3 has 17 amino acids. Germline V gene sequence: CDR1 SGHVS, CDR2 FQNEAQ. V gave up 3 bases and J gave up 4 bases; unmatched junction bases: 11.

This clonotype has only one observation. V gene TRBV29-1 combines with J gene TRBJ2-1, with D uncertain. The CDR3 is 14 residues long. CDR1 SQVTM and CDR2 ANQGSEA come from the germline V gene. V lost 4 bases and J lost 8, with 18 bases in between. CDR3: CSVVELYEVDEQFF. CDR3 in DNA: TGCAGCGTTGTTGAGCTATATGAGGTGGATGAGCAGTTCTTC.

The chain carries TRBV10-3 and TRBJ1-2; the D is unclear. CDR1 and CDR2 from the germline V gene are ENHRY and SYGVKD. The CDR3 runs to 11 residues. The V end was cut by 4 bases, the J end by 4 bases, with 4 bases between. The CDR3 coding sequence is TGTGCCATCAGTGGGGGCTATGGCTACACCTTC. Translating gives CAISGGYGYTF.

The J gene is TRBJ1-1, the V gene TRBV25-1; D possibly corresponds to TRBD1 (5 bases). V was clipped by 5 bases and J by 6 bases, with 13 bases between them. This CDR3 has 13 residues. Germline V CDR1 and CDR2: MGHDK, SYGVNS. The CDR3 protein is CASSPGTKAEAFF. For the CDR3, the DNA is TGTGCCAGCAGTCCAGGGACGAAGGCTGAAGCTTTCTTT.

With respect to this clonotype: One end of the junction fails to match germline, which may point to a read error. The V and J genes are TRBV24-1 and TRBJ1-2, with D maybe TRBD1 (5 bases). This CDR3 region has 14 residues. The germline CDR1 and CDR2 sequences are KGHDR and SFDVKD. The CDR3 region is CASSLSRRGDDYTF. CDR3 sequence (DNA): TGTGCCAGCAGTTTATCTCGGAGGGGCGACGACTACACCTTC.

The chain carries TRBV11-2 and TRBJ1-6; D not resolved. Trimming removed 3 bases from V and 7 bases from J, with 4 bases in between. Germline V gives CDR1 SGHAT, CDR2 FQNNGV. The CDR3 loop spans 12 amino acids. The CDR3 DNA reads TGTGCCAGCAGCTTCTGGAATTCACCCCTCCACTTT. Its protein is CASSFWNSPLHF.

This clonotype showed up many times. V and J are TRBV20-1 and TRBJ2-5; 7 bases fit TRBD1. The CDR3 spans 13 residues. Germline CDR1 DFQATT, CDR2 SNEGSKA (reference sequence). Trimming took 3 bases from V and 5 from J; bases not matched to a gene: 6. Here the CDR3 reads CSARKTGEETQYF. The CDR3 DNA sequence: TGCAGTGCTAGGAAAACAGGGGAGGAGACCCAGTACTTC.

This clonotype was counted once. J is TRBJ1-1 and V is TRBV7-9; D remains ambiguous. The V end lost 5 bases, the J end lost 4 bases, and 11 bases lay between the germline ends. The length of the CDR3 is 13 residues. Germline V CDR1 and CDR2: SEHNR, FQNEAQ (reference sequence). Here the CDR3 DNA reads TGTGCCAGCAGCCGTTATAGGGTCACTGAAGCTTTCTTT. Protein: CASSRYRVTEAFF.

The table lists this clonotype with a few counts. The chain is built from TRBV29-1 and TRBJ1-1; no firm D call. Germline V gives CDR1 SQVTM, CDR2 ANQGSEA. Trimming cost V 2 bases and J 0 bases, with 13 bases left between them. CDR3 length: 15 amino acids. CDR3 residues: CSVENRAQMNTEAFF. The DNA of the CDR3 is TGCAGCGTTGAAAATAGGGCACAGATGAACACTGAAGCTTTCTTT.

The chain combines TRBV5-1 with TRBJ2-1; TRBD1 matches at 11 bases. Trimming took 4 bases from V and 7 from J; bases not matched to a gene: 7. This CDR3 spans 15 amino acids. Germline V lookup: CDR1 SGHRS, CDR2 YFSETQ. This CDR3 is CASSAGTGGTNEQFF. CDR3 bases: TGCGCCAGCAGCGCCGGGACAGGGGGGACAAATGAGCAGTTCTTC.

This clonotype appeared a single time. This chain joins TRBV25-1 and TRBJ2-3, with 10 bases that match TRBD2. Germline values: CDR1 MGHDK, CDR2 SYGVNS. The CDR3 runs to 17 residues. V dropped 4 bases and J dropped 4; count of bases not matched to a gene: 11. The CDR3 DNA follows: TGTGCCAGCAGTGGCCCTCAGCGGGAGGGCCTGGCAGATACGCAGTATTTT. Translating gives CASSGPQREGLADTQYF.

The sample holds many counts of this clonotype. The J gene is TRBJ2-7, the V gene TRBV5-6, with 10 bases fitting TRBD1. Unmatched junction bases numbered 10, after V lost 4 bases and J lost 3 bases. CDR3 length: 16 residues. Germline CDR1 reads SGHDT; CDR2 reads YYEEEE. The CDR3 coding sequence is TGTGCCAGCAGCCTCCCCTCGGGGGACAGGGGCTACGAGCAGTACTTC. Its protein is CASSLPSGDRGYEQYF.